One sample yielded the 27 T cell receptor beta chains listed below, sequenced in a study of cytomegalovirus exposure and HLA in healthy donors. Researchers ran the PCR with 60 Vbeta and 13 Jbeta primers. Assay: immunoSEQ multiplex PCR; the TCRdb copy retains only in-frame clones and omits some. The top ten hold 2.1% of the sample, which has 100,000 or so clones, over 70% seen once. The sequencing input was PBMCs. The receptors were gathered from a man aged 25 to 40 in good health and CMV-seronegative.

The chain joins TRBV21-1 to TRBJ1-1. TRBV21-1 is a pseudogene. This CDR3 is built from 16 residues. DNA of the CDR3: TGTGCCAGCAGCAGCATTAAACTCCCCCCTTACACTGAAGCTTTCTTT. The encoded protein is CASSSIKLPPYTEAFF.

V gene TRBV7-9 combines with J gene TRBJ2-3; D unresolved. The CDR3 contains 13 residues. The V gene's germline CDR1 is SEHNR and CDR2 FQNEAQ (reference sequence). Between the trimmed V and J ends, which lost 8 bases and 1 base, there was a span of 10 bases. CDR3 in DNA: TGTGCCAGCTTACCAGTTGGCACAGATACGCAGTATTTT. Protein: CASLPVGTDTQYF.

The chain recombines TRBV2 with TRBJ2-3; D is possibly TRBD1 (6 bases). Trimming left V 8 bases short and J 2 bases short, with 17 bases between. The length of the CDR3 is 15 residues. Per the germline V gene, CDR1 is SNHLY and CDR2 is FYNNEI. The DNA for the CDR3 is TGTGCCAGCGCATTACAGGGCCTGGCCACAGATACGCAGTATTTT. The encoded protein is CASALQGLATDTQYF. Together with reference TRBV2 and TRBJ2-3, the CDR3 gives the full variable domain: EPEVTQTPSHQVTQMGQEVILRCVPISNHLYFYWYRQILGQKVEFLVSFYNNEISEKSEIFDDQFSVERPDGSNFTLKIRSTKLEDSAMYFCASALQGLATDTQYFGPGTRLTVL.

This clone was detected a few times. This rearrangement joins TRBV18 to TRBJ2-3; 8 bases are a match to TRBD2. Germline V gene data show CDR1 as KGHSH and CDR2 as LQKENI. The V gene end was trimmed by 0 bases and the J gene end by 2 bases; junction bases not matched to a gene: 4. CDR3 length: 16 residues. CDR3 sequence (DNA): TGTGCCAGCTCACCACCCCAGCGGGGGTACACAGATACGCAGTATTTT. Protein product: CASSPPQRGYTDTQYF.

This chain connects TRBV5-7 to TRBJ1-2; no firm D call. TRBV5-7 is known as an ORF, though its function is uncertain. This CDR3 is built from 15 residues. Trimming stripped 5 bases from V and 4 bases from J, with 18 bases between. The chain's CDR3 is CASRWAHQSLYGYTF. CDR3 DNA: TGTGCCAGCAGGTGGGCGCACCAATCCCTCTATGGCTACACCTTC.

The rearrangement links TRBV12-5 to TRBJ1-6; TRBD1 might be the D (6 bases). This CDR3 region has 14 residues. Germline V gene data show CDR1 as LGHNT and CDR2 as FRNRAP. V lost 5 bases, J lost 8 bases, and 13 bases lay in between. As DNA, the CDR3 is TGTGCTAGTGGTCCCTCGACAGGAGATTCACCCCTCCACTTT. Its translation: CASGPSTGDSPLHF.

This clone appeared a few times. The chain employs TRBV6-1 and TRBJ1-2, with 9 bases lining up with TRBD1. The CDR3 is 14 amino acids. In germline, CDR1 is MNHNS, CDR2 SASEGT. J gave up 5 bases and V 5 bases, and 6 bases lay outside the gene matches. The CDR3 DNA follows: TGTGCCAGCAGTCCGGGACAGGGCCCTTATGGCTACACCTTC. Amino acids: CASSPGQGPYGYTF.

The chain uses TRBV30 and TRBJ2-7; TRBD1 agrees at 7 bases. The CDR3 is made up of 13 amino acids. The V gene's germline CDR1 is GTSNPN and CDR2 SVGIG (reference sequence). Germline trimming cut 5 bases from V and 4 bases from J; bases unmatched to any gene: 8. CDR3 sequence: CAWETGEGYEQYF. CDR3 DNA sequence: TGTGCCTGGGAAACAGGGGAAGGGTACGAGCAGTACTTC.

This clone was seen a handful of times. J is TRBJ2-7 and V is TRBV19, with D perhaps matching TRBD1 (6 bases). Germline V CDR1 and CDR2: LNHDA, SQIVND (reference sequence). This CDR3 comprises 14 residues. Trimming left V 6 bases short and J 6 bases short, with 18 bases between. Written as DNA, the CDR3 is TGTGCCAGTAGCCCCCGGGACATTTTTGGCGAGCAGTACTTC. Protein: CASSPRDIFGEQYF.

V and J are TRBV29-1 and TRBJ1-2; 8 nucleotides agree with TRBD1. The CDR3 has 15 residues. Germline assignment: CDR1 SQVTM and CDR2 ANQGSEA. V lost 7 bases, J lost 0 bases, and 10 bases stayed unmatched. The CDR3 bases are TGCAGCGCGTCACGAGGACAGGGTCCTAACTATGGCTACACCTTC. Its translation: CSASRGQGPNYGYTF.

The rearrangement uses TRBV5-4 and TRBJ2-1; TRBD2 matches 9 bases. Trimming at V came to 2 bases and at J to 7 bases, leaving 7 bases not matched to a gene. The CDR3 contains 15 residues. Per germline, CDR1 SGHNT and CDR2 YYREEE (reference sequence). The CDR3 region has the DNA TGTGCCAGCAGCTTAGGGGCGGGAGGGTCAAATGAGCAGTTCTTC. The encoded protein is CASSLGAGGSNEQFF.

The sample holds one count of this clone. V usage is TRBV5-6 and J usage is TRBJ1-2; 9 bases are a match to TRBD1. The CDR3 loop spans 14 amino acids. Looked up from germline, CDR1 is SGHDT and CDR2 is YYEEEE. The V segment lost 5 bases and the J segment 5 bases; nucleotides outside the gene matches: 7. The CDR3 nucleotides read TGTGCCAGCAGATCACCGGGACAGGGATATGGCTACACCTTC. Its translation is CASRSPGQGYGYTF.

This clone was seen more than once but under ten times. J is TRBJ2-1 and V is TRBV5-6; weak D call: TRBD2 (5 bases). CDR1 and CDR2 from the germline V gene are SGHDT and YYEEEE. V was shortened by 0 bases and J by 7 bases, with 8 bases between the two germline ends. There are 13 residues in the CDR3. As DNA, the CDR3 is TGTGCCAGCAGCTTGGCCCCGGGGAATGAGCAGTTCTTC. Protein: CASSLAPGNEQFF.

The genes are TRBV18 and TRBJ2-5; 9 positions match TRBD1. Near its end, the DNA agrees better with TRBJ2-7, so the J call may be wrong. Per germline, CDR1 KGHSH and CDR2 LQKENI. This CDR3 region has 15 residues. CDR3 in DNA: TGTGCCAGCTCACCACCGGGACAGGGCGGCTACGAGCAGTACTTC. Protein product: CASSPPGQGGYEQYF.

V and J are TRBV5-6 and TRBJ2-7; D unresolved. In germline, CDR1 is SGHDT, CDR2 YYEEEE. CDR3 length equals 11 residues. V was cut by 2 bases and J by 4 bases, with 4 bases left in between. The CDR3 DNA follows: TGTGCCAGCAGCTTTAAATACGAGCAGTACTTC. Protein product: CASSFKYEQYF.

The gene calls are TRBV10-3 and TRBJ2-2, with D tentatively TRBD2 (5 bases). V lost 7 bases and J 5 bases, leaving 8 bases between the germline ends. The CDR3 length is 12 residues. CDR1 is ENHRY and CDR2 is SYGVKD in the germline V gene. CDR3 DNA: TGTGCCATCACCCCGGGAACCGGGGAGCTGTTTTTT. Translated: CAITPGTGELFF.

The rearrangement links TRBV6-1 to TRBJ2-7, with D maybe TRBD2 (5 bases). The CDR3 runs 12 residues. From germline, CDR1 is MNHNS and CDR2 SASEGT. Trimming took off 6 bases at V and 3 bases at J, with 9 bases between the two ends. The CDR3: CASRRLLYEQYF. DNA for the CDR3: TGTGCCAGCAGAAGACTACTCTACGAGCAGTACTTC.

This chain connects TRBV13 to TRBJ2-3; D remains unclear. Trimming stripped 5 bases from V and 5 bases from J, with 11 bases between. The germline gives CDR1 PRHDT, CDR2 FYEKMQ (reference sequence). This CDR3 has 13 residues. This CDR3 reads CASSPPEEDTQYF. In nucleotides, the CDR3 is TGTGCCAGCAGCCCACCAGAGGAAGATACGCAGTATTTT.

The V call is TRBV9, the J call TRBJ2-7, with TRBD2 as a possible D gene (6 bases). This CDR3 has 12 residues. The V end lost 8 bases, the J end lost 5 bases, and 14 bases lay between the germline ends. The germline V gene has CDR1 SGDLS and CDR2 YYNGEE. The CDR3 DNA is TGTGCCAGTGGAGGGCTAATAGACGAGCAGTACTTC. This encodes CASGGLIDEQYF.

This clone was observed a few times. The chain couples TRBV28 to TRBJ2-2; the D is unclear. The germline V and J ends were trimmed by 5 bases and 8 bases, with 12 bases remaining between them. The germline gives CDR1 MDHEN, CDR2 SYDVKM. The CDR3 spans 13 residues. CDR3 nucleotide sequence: TGTGCCAGCAGTCCTCAGTTTTCTGGGGAGCTGTTTTTT. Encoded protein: CASSPQFSGELFF. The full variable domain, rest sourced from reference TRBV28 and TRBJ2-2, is DVKVTQSSRYLVKRTGEKVFLECVQDMDHENMFWYRQDPGLGLRLIYFSYDVKMKEKGDIPEGYSVSREKKERFSLILESASTNQTSMYLCASSPQFSGELFFGEGSRLTVL.

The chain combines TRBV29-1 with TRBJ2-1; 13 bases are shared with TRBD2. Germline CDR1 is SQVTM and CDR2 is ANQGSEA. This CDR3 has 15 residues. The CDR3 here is CSVGLAGLSYNEQFF. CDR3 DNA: TGCAGTGTGGGACTAGCGGGGCTCTCCTACAATGAGCAGTTCTTC.

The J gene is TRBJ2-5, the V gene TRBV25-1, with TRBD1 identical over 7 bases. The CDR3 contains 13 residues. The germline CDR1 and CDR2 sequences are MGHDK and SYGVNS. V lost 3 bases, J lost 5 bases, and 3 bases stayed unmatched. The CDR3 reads CASSDRGKETQYF. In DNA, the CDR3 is TGTGCCAGCAGTGACAGGGGGAAGGAGACCCAGTACTTC.

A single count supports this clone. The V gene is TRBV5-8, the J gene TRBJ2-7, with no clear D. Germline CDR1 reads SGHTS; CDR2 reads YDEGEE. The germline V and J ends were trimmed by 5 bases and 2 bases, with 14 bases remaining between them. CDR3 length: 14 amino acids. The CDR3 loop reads CASSVGHSPYEQYF. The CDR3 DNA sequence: TGTGCCAGCAGTGTGGGCCATTCTCCCTACGAGCAGTACTTC.

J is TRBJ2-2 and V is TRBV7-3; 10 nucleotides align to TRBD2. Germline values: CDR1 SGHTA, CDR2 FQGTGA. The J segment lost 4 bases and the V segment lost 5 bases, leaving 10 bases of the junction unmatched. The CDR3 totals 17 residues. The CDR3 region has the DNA TGTGCCAGCAGCCCTAGGACTAGCGGCCCGGGCACCGGGGAGCTGTTTTTT. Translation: CASSPRTSGPGTGELFF.

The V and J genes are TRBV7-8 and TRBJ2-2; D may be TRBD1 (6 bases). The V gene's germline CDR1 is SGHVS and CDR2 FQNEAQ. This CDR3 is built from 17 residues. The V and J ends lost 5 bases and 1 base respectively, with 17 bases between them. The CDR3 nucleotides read TGTGCCAGCAGCAAGACAGGCAATCTCGTGAACACCGGGGAGCTGTTTTTT. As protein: CASSKTGNLVNTGELFF.

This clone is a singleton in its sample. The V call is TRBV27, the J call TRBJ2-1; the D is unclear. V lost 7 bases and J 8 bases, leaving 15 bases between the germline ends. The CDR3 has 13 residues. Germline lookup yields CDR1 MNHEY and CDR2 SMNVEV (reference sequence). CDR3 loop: CASKRGGPYEQFF. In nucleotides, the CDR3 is TGTGCCAGCAAACGAGGTGGCCCTTATGAGCAGTTCTTC.

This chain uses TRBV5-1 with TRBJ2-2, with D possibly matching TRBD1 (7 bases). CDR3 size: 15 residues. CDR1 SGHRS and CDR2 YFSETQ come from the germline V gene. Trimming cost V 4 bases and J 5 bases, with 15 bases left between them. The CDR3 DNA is TGCGCCAGCAGCCAGGAGGGGGCGCAAACCGGGGAGCTGTTTTTT. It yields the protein CASSQEGAQTGELFF. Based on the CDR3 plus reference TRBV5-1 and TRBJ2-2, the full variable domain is KAGVTQTPRYLIKTRGQQVTLSCSPISGHRSVSWYQQTPGQGLQFLFEYFSETQRNKGNFPGRFSGRQFSNSRSEMNVSTLELGDSALYLCASSQEGAQTGELFFGEGSRLTVL.